This T cell receptor beta chain was sequenced for a study of blood T cell repertoires in COVID-19. Study-wide background: COVID-19 samples collected from the United States, Italy and Spain covered acute and convalescent phases.

Clones were read by immunoSEQ multiplex PCR, and TCRdb kept only the in-frame ones, dropping some. Here the sample spans about 130,000 clones, around 79% being singletons. Patients from Seattle were sampled longitudinally, starting during active infection. This clonotype was sampled from a woman between 65 and 79 years old with COVID-19, enrolled during active disease. The sequencing input was peripheral blood.

Here the CDR3 reads CASSTLQGISGNTIYF. CDR3 nucleotide sequence: TGTGCCAGCTCTACCCTACAGGGTATCTCTGGAAACACCATATATTTT. V usage is TRBV18 and J usage is TRBJ1-3, with D possibly TRBD1 on 6 matching bases. Deletions cut 6 bases from V and 0 bases from J, with 15 bases between. The germline V gene has CDR1 KGHSH and CDR2 LQKENI. The CDR3 runs 16 residues. Supplemented by reference TRBV18 and TRBJ1-3, the full variable domain reads NAGVMQNPRHLVRRRGQEARLRCSPMKGHSHVYWYRQLPEEGLKFMVYLQKENIIDESGMPKERFSAEFPKEGPSILRIQQVVRGDSAAYFCASSTLQGISGNTIYFGEGSWLTVV.